This T cell receptor beta chain was sequenced in a study of blood T cell repertoires in COVID-19. As for the study in general: Collection of acute and convalescent COVID-19 samples took place in the United States, Italy and Spain. PBMCs, B-cell-depleted T cells, or T cells provided the cDNA or gDNA that made up the material.

The authors' processing: Estimated nucleated cell counts came from reference gene primer amplification. Data came from immunoSEQ multiplex PCR; TCRdb stores just in-frame clones and leaves some out. Clone size and the V and J calls come from that table; the DNA yielded D and trimming. This sample yields some 180,000 clones, of which 85% to 90% are seen a single time; roughly 5.6% belongs to the top ten. The clonotype comes from a man in his forties with active or convalescent COVID-19. The sample taken for sequencing was peripheral blood.

This CDR3 reads CASSPNRVGQPQHF. DNA of the CDR3: TGTGCCAGCAGCCCTAACAGGGTTGGTCAGCCCCAGCATTTT. The chain combines TRBV7-9 with TRBJ1-5; maybe TRBD1 (6 bases). The CDR3 is 14 amino acids. Germline CDR1 is SEHNR and CDR2 is FQNEAQ (reference sequence). V was pared by 5 bases and J by 6 bases, with 14 bases between.